Given below is one T cell receptor beta chain in context. Its antigen is unidentified. The data belong to a study of OX40 agonist ivuxolimab in advanced cancers. About the research overall: Two patients with cutaneous melanoma and one with hepatocellular carcinoma, three in total, showed partial responses.

General study points: The specificity for antigen of the expanded peripheral T cells was not determined. The study observed clonal expansion of CD4+ and CD8+ blood T cells by week 6 at 0.1 to 3.0 mg/kg. People who partly responded at 0.1-3.0 mg/kg had some of the least clonal expansion seen.

CDR3 length: 15 residues. Germline V gene data show CDR1 as SEHNR and CDR2 as FQNEAQ (reference sequence). V gave up 5 bases and J gave up 4 bases; unmatched junction bases: 9. Generated by immunoSEQ multiplex PCR, the TCRdb table keeps only in-frame clones and is missing some. Here the sample spans over 25,000 clones, approximately 84% being singletons. The source was CD4+ or CD8+ T cells sorted from blood, collected in a trial of the OX40 agonist ivuxolimab. This TCR was recovered from an adult with an advanced solid tumor such as melanoma, head and neck, liver or kidney cancer. V usage is TRBV7-9 and J usage is TRBJ2-5, with 8 bases aligning to TRBD1. The CDR3 protein is CASSHARTGTETQYF. In DNA form, the CDR3 reads TGTGCCAGCAGCCACGCCCGGACAGGGACAGAGACCCAGTACTTC.